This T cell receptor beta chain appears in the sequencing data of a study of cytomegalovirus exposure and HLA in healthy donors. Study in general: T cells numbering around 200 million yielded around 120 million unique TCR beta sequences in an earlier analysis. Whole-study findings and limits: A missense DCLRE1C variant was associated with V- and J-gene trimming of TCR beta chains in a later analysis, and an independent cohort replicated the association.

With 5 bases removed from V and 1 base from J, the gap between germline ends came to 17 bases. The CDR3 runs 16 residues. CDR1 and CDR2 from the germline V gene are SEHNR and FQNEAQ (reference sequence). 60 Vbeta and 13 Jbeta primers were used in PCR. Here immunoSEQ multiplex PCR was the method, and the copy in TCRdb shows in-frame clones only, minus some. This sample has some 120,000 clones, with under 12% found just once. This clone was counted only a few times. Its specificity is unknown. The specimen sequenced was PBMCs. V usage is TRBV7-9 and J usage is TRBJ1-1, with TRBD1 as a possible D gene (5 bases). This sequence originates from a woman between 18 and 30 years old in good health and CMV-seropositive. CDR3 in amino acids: CASSPPSDTQNTEAFF. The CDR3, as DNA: TGTGCCAGCAGCCCCCCCTCGGACACCCAGAACACTGAAGCTTTCTTT.